The present T cell receptor beta chain was sequenced within a study of Ad26.COV2.S vaccination and SARS-CoV-2 variants. General observations from the study: There was reportedly substantial breadth in spike-specific CD8+ and CD4+ T cell responses after vaccination. Those who received vaccine or placebo ended up with similar non-spike TCR breadth.

Sequencing used immunoSEQ multiplex PCR; TCRdb keeps in-frame clones, though not all of them. The sample consists of about 350,000 clones, just over 90% of them appearing once. The germline V and J ends were trimmed by 4 bases and 14 bases, with 24 bases remaining between them. The CDR3 runs 16 residues. Germline V CDR1 and CDR2: MGHDK, SYGVNS. This clone was seen only a few times. Its antigen remains unknown. This chain connects TRBV25-1 to TRBJ1-6; possible D gene TRBD1, 5 bases. The sequencing here drew on peripheral blood, taken after recovery from COVID-19. The receptor comes from a human donor who had recovered from COVID-19. Here the CDR3 DNA reads TGTGCCAGCAGTGCGGGGGGACCTGGGTGGAGATTCACCCTCCACTTT. It yields the protein CASSAGGPGWRFTLHF.